The source of this T cell receptor (beta chain) is a study of CXCR3-negative and CXCR3-positive naive CD8 T cells. The method, 5' RACE with UMI labels, was used to prepare the TRB cDNA libraries. Reanalyzing the 5' RACE reads, TCRdb keeps one entry per CDR3 protein, without DNA. The sample data list roughly 7,200 distinct CDR3 sequences. The CDR3 is 13 amino acids. Looked up from germline, CDR1 is SQVTM and CDR2 is ANQGSEA. V usage is TRBV29-1 and J usage is TRBJ1-2; TCRdb's assignment of TRBD1 cannot be checked, as there is no DNA. Sample: naive CXCR3- CD8+ T cells from blood. The subset denotes: CD45RO-CCR7+CD27+CD95- naive CD8+ T cells lacking CXCR3 (TNR3-). This sequence originates from a human donor in good health. Some clones in this sample may be carry-over from other donors' samples. This CDR3 is CSVTGATNYGYTF.